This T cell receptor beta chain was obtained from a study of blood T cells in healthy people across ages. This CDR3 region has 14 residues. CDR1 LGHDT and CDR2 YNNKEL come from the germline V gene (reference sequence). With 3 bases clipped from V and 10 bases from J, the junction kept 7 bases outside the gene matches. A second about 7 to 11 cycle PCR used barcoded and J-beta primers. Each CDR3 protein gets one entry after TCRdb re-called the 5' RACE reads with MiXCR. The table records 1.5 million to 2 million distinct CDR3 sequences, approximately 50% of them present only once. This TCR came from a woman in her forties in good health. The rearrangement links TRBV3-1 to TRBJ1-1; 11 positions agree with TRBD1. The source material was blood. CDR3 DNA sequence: TGTGCCAGCAGCCAGACGGACAGGGGGCATGGAGCTTTCTTT. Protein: CASSQTDRGHGAFF.